These 9 T cell receptor beta chains were all obtained from the same sample, sequenced in a study of human T cells and chemical hapten exposure. One entry per CDR3 protein, called by TCRdb with MiXCR from the RACE reads. The table lists 150,000 to 200,000 distinct CDR3 sequences, about a quarter of them singletons. Specified time point: patch test 3, about 24 weeks after DPC sensitization. Documented treatment: therapeutic diphenylcyclopropenone sensitization with weekly scalp DPC. Source: whole blood, taken in connection with sensitization to the hapten diphenylcyclopropenone (DPC). These receptors came from a woman aged 18-30 years with alopecia areata. Some clones in this sample may be carry-over from other donors' samples.

The table lists this clonotype with many counts. J is TRBJ2-6 and V is TRBV20-1; D gene uncertain. V was shortened by 6 bases and J by 0 bases, with 9 bases between the two germline ends. Looked up from germline, CDR1 is DFQATT and CDR2 is SNEGSKA (reference sequence). The CDR3 has 14 amino acids. The CDR3 DNA is TGCAGTGCCCTCCAGGTCTCTGGGGCCAACGTCCTGACTTTC. This translates into CSALQVSGANVLTF.

This clonotype was observed many times. V gene TRBV5-1 combines with J gene TRBJ1-5, with TRBD1 as a possible D gene (5 bases). Germline values: CDR1 SGHRS, CDR2 YFSETQ. V lost 3 bases, J lost 5 bases, and 9 bases lay in between. This CDR3 spans 13 amino acids. CDR3 in DNA: TGCGCCAGCAGCTCTGGGACCGATCAGCCCCAGCATTTT. Translation gives CASSSGTDQPQHF.

This clonotype has a count of ten or more. This rearrangement joins TRBV20-1 to TRBJ2-7; 13 nucleotides agree with TRBD2. CDR3 size: 15 residues. V gave up 1 base and J gave up 4 bases; unmatched junction bases: 4. CDR1 DFQATT and CDR2 SNEGSKA come from the germline V gene (reference sequence). CDR3 nucleotide sequence: TGCAGTGCTAGAGTGCGGACTAGCGGGAGTTACGAGCAGTACTTC. Translating it yields CSARVRTSGSYEQYF.

The rearrangement uses TRBV29-1 and TRBJ2-7; the match to TRBD2 covers 12 bases. Trimming took 6 bases from V and 3 from J; bases not matched to a gene: 3. The V gene's germline CDR1 is SQVTM and CDR2 ANQGSEA. The CDR3 length is 13 residues. DNA of the CDR3: TGCAGCGTAGCTAGCGGGAGGGTCTACGAGCAGTACTTC. Its translation: CSVASGRVYEQYF.

This clonotype was seen at least ten times. This chain connects TRBV29-1 to TRBJ1-1, with unresolved D. There are 12 residues in the CDR3. Germline V gene sequence: CDR1 SQVTM, CDR2 ANQGSEA. Trimming removed 4 bases at V and 5 bases at J, with 11 bases between. The CDR3 region has the DNA TGCAGCGTTGCTCCCCGGGGAACTGAAGCTTTCTTT. Amino acid sequence: CSVAPRGTEAFF.

Of note for this clonotype: Sequence at one end of the junction differs from germline and may be a read error. The CDR3 is CAGSLVAGELFF. CDR3 DNA sequence: TGTGCCGGCAGCTTGGTGGCCGGGGAGCTGTTTTTT. The genes are TRBV5-4 and TRBJ2-2; D remains ambiguous. There are 12 residues in the CDR3. CDR1 SGHNT and CDR2 YYREEE come from the germline V gene (reference sequence).

This chain uses TRBV6-2 or TRBV6-3 with TRBJ2-7, with 10 bases lining up with TRBD1. V shed 10 bases, J shed 8 bases, and the junction held 14 bases outside the gene matches. Germline values: CDR1 MNHEY, CDR2 SVGEGT. CDR3 length equals 14 residues. The CDR3 loop reads CATDPGQGHVQQYF. The CDR3 DNA sequence: TGTGCCACCGATCCGGGACAGGGGCATGTCCAGCAGTACTTC.

This clonotype was detected only a few times. This chain joins TRBV7-2 and TRBJ2-7; D is perhaps TRBD2 (5 bases). Trimming removed 1 base from V and 10 bases from J, with 29 bases in between. The CDR3 contains 18 residues. Germline V gene lookup returns CDR1 SGHTA and CDR2 FQGNSA. For the CDR3, the DNA is TGTGCCAGCAGCTTAGGGCGCGGGCGTTCCCTTCCTACGGAGGCTCAGTACTTC. Protein sequence: CASSLGRGRSLPTEAQYF.

The rearrangement uses TRBV25-1 and TRBJ2-7; D is uncertain. The CDR3 is 11 amino acids. Germline V CDR1 and CDR2: MGHDK, SYGVNS. The germline V and J ends were trimmed by 5 bases and 7 bases, with 9 bases remaining between them. The DNA of the CDR3 is TGTGCCAGCAGTTACGGATCTGAGCAGTACTTC. As protein: CASSYGSEQYF.